Listed below are T cell receptor beta chains from one sample, sequenced in a study of CD8 T cells in ankylosing spondylitis. One entry per CDR3 protein results from TCRdb running MiXCR on the 5' RACE reads. Among 150,000 to 200,000 distinct CDR3 sequences listed, approximately 10% were seen once. The sequenced material came from blood, either unsorted or a sorted T cell fraction (not recorded which). These receptors originate from a male donor with ankylosing spondylitis or in good health (not recorded which). Both conserved end residues are part of each CDR3. D genes are given only for firm matches. Expanded clones are given a class, and other clones once, few, many or no size at all.

DNA	CDR3	V	J	D	size
TGTGCCAGCAGCTTCACAGGGGGAAGGGGGAACACTGAAGCTTTCTTT	CASSFTGGRGNTEAFF	TRBV7-8	TRBJ1-1	TRBD1	many
TGCGCCAGCAGCCCCGGGTTGACAGGGTTATCTTTGGGGACGTCCTACGAGCAGTACTTC	CASSPGLTGLSLGTSYEQYF	TRBV5-1	TRBJ2-7	TRBD1	many
TGCAGCGTTGTGGGGGGAGGCGGCGGGAGGGCATCGGATGAGCAGTTCTTC	CSVVGGGGGRASDEQFF	TRBV29-1	TRBJ2-1	TRBD2	few
TGCAGTGCTAGTGTGGCGCATGGTACAGATACGCAGTATTTT	CSASVAHGTDTQYF	TRBV20-1	TRBJ2-3	NA	many
TGTGCCAGCAGTTTATCTGGGCAGCACACCTACAATGAGCAGTTCTTC	CASSLSGQHTYNEQFF	TRBV27	TRBJ2-1	NA	many
TGCAGTGCTAACATCTTAAGGCGGGGAAAAAACATTCAGTACTTC	CSANILRRGKNIQYF	TRBV20-1	TRBJ2-4	NA	NA
TGCAGTGCTAGACAGAGTGGCTACGAGCAGTACTTC	CSARQSGYEQYF	TRBV20-1	TRBJ2-7	NA	many
TGTGCCATCAGTGAGCCGGGAAGTGGAAATCAGCCCCAGCATTTT	CAISEPGSGNQPQHF	TRBV10-3	TRBJ1-5	NA	many
TGTGCCAGCAGTTTAGTTAGGCATCGTGACTATGGCTACACCTTC	CASSLVRHRDYGYTF	TRBV28	TRBJ1-2	NA	NA
TGCAGTGCTAGAATACAGGGGACGACTGAAGCTTTCTTT	CSARIQGTTEAFF	TRBV20-1	TRBJ1-1	TRBD1	many
TGTGCCACCAGCAGAGACGGGACTAGGCGGCAGTTCTTC	CATSRDGTRRQFF	TRBV15	TRBJ2-1	TRBD2	NA
TGTGCCACCAGTGATCCGGACCAAGCAGAGCAGTTCTTC	CATSDPDQAEQFF	TRBV24-1	TRBJ2-1	NA	many
TGTGCCAGCAGCCAAGAAGTCGGGCTAGCAGGAAATGAGCAGTTCTTC	CASSQEVGLAGNEQFF	TRBV14	TRBJ2-1	NA	many
TGTGCCAGCAGTTTTCAAGGCGTTTACAATGAGCAGTTCTTC	CASSFQGVYNEQFF	TRBV12-3/TRBV12-4	TRBJ2-1	NA	many
TGTGCCAGCAGCTTCAGGGGGCTAGATGGGCAGTTCTTC	CASSFRGLDGQFF	TRBV7-2	TRBJ2-1	TRBD1	NA
TGTGCCAGCAGGTGGGGGACAGGGTACGAGCAGTACTTC	CASRWGTGYEQYF	TRBV12-3/TRBV12-4	TRBJ2-7	TRBD1	many
TGTGCCAGCAGCGAGAGGACAGGGGTTGGCTACACCTTC	CASSERTGVGYTF	TRBV9	TRBJ1-2	TRBD1	few
TGCGCCAGCAGCTGGAGGGGCGGAACAGATACGCAGTATTTT	CASSWRGGTDTQYF	TRBV5-1	TRBJ2-3	NA	once
TGTGCCAGCAGCTTAGCAGAGAGCTATAATTCACCCCTCCACTTT	CASSLAESYNSPLHF	TRBV7-9	TRBJ1-6	NA	NA
TGCGCCAGCAGCCAAGGGACCTTGCGCCGGACTAGCGTCCACAATGAGCAGTTCTTC	CASSQGTLRRTSVHNEQFF	TRBV4-1	TRBJ2-1	TRBD2	many
TGTGCCAGCAGCCTTCCGGGACAGGTCAACGAAAAACTGTTTTTT	CASSLPGQVNEKLFF	TRBV5-4	TRBJ1-4	TRBD1	many
TGCGCCAGCAGCTCCGGGATTCCTAAAGAGACCCAGTACTTC	CASSSGIPKETQYF	TRBV5-1	TRBJ2-5	NA	many
TGTGCCAGCAGCTCTCTAGCGGAGTACCAAGAGACCCAGTACTTC	CASSSLAEYQETQYF	TRBV7-9	TRBJ2-5	TRBD2	NA
TGTGCCAGCAGCCAACAGGGGACCCACTCCTATAATTCACCCCTCCACTTT	CASSQQGTHSYNSPLHF	TRBV27	TRBJ1-6	TRBD1	many
TGTACCATCATCGGAGGGGGGTCAAACACTGAAGCTTTCTTT	CTIIGGGSNTEAFF	TRBV10-3	TRBJ1-1	NA	many
TGTGCCAGCAGCTTAGCGACAGGGGGCGGCGAGCAGTACTTC	CASSLATGGGEQYF	TRBV7-6	TRBJ2-7	TRBD1	NA
TGTGCCATCACCGGGGAGGACTCCAATGAGCAGTTCTTC	CAITGEDSNEQFF	TRBV10-3	TRBJ2-1	NA	NA
TGCAGCGCGGGCCGGTCCTCAATTTGGGATGAGCAGTTCTTC	CSAGRSSIWDEQFF	TRBV29-1	TRBJ2-1	NA	few